This T cell receptor beta chain stems from a study of shared clonotypes between healthy human individuals. In its sample, this clone was seen once. No antigen is known for it. A CD45RA-negative memory subset and a CD45RA+ naive subset were separated from the CD4+ cells. Libraries were prepared by immunoSEQ multiplex PCR; TCRdb keeps only in-frame clonotypes and omits some of them. The table includes some 2,000,000 clones, roughly 94% detected once. General study results and limits: Depth of sequencing was expected to influence donor clonotype sharing.

The germline V and J ends were trimmed by 3 bases and 6 bases, with 15 bases remaining between them. The CDR3 totals 15 residues. Germline CDR1 reads MNHNS; CDR2 reads SASEGT. V gene TRBV6-1 combines with J gene TRBJ2-1; tentative D call: TRBD1 (6 bases). Sequencing was done on a sample of naive CD4+ T cells sorted from blood. Subset given: CD45RA+ positively selected. This sequence originates from a man aged 18-30 years in good health. As DNA, the CDR3 is TGTGCCAGCAGTGATAACAGGGTTTTGGCCAATGAGCAGTTCTTC. The encoded protein is CASSDNRVLANEQFF.